The 23 T cell receptor beta chains given below trace back to one sample, sequenced in a study of T cell changes during pregnancy in multiple sclerosis. Measured with immunoSEQ multiplex PCR; TCRdb has only the in-frame clones, and not every one. This table holds about 30,000 clones, about 90% found once. Here the sequenced sample was peripheral blood, taken in the first trimester of pregnancy. The receptors here all came from a female donor in good health, enrolled as a control in a pregnancy study.

The gene calls are TRBV4-3 and TRBJ2-3, with TRBD2 matching 10 bases. CDR1 and CDR2 from the germline V gene are LGHNA and YSLEER. With V trimmed by 1 base and J by 4 bases, 8 bases remained unmatched. The CDR3 runs to 17 residues. The DNA of the CDR3 is TGCGCCAGCAGCCAAGGGCTAGCGGGGGTTGGCGCAGATACGCAGTATTTT. It translates to CASSQGLAGVGADTQYF.

This chain joins TRBV19 and TRBJ1-2; D may be TRBD1 (6 bases). The CDR3 length is 15 residues. The V end was cut by 6 bases, the J end by 5 bases, with 19 bases between. Looked up from germline, CDR1 is LNHDA and CDR2 is SQIVND (reference sequence). The CDR3 sequence is CASSPTGLGSYGYTF. As DNA, the CDR3 is TGTGCCAGTAGCCCAACAGGGCTCGGATCTTATGGCTACACCTTC.

This clone was observed once. CDR3 nucleotides: TGTGCCAGCAGCCCAAAAGGGCAGAGCGGATACACAGATACGCAGTATTTT. Residues: CASSPKGQSGYTDTQYF. This sequence joins TRBV4-2 and TRBJ2-3; possible D gene TRBD2, 5 bases. Germline CDR1 is LGHNA and CDR2 is YNFKEQ. CDR3 length: 17 amino acids. The V and J ends lost 4 bases and 2 bases respectively, with 19 bases between them.

J is TRBJ1-2 and V is TRBV4-3; 8 bases match TRBD1. Per germline, CDR1 LGHNA and CDR2 YSLEER. The CDR3 loop spans 15 amino acids. Trimming removed 4 bases from V and 4 bases from J; junction bases left unmatched: 8. Here the CDR3 DNA reads TGCGCCAGCAGCCCCGGACAGGGAGCCACCTATGGCTACACCTTC. Protein sequence: CASSPGQGATYGYTF.

The chain combines TRBV7-2 with TRBJ1-5; D is uncertain. Germline V gene lookup returns CDR1 SGHTA and CDR2 FQGNSA. With 1 base removed from V and 5 bases from J, the gap between germline ends came to 9 bases. The CDR3 consists of 14 residues. The CDR3 protein is CASSLGGGDQPQHF. CDR3 DNA: TGTGCCAGCAGCTTAGGCGGCGGGGATCAGCCCCAGCATTTT.

The J gene is TRBJ2-1, the V gene TRBV19; D may be TRBD1 (5 bases). CDR1 and CDR2 from the germline V gene are LNHDA and SQIVND (reference sequence). V lost 4 bases and J lost 3, with 22 bases in between. This CDR3 is 18 amino acids long. DNA of the CDR3: TGTGCCAGTAGTACATTTACCAAGAAAGGGGTAGACTACAATGAGCAGTTCTTC. It codes for CASSTFTKKGVDYNEQFF.

The chain employs TRBV9 and TRBJ1-4, with D possibly being TRBD1 (6 bases). Germline CDR1 SGDLS, CDR2 YYNGEE. This CDR3 contains 15 residues. V was shortened by 0 bases and J by 5 bases, with 11 bases between the two germline ends. CDR3 DNA sequence: TGTGCCAGCAGCGTAGGAGGGGGGGTGAATGAAAAACTGTTTTTT. Translating it yields CASSVGGGVNEKLFF.

The chain has TRBV30 and TRBJ1-5; TRBD1 aligns across 7 bases. This CDR3 spans 15 amino acids. The V gene end was trimmed by 6 bases and the J gene end by 1 base; junction bases not matched to a gene: 9. Germline V lookup: CDR1 GTSNPN, CDR2 SVGIG (reference sequence). The CDR3 sequence is CACRQGEGSNQPQHF. In nucleotides, the CDR3 is TGTGCCTGTCGACAGGGAGAGGGAAGCAATCAGCCCCAGCATTTT.

The chain uses TRBV11-2 and TRBJ1-1; D may be TRBD1 (5 bases). The V gene lost 1 base and the J gene lost 4 bases, with 13 bases spanning the gap. The CDR3 contains 15 residues. In germline, CDR1 is SGHAT, CDR2 FQNNGV. Here the CDR3 reads CASSLVGGAGTEAFF. The CDR3 DNA reads TGTGCCAGCAGCTTAGTCGGCGGGGCGGGCACTGAAGCTTTCTTT.

The gene calls are TRBV7-9 and TRBJ1-1; possible D gene TRBD1, 6 bases. Between the trimmed V and J ends, which lost 0 bases and 4 bases, there was a span of 18 bases. This CDR3 has 17 residues. Per the germline V gene, CDR1 is SEHNR and CDR2 is FQNEAQ (reference sequence). The CDR3 loop is CASSLAHPARGFTEAFF. CDR3 sequence (DNA): TGTGCCAGCAGCTTAGCGCACCCCGCCAGGGGATTCACTGAAGCTTTCTTT.

The J gene is TRBJ2-3, the V gene TRBV18; maybe TRBD2 (5 bases). The CDR3 spans 15 residues. V lost 1 base to trimming and J lost 2 bases, with 10 bases between them. Per germline, CDR1 KGHSH and CDR2 LQKENI. CDR3 DNA sequence: TGTGCCAGCTCACCACGAGCGGAGGCCACAGATACGCAGTATTTT. Its protein product is CASSPRAEATDTQYF.

CDR3 coding DNA: TGTGCCAGCAGTTCAAACAGGGCTACCAATCAGCCCCAGCATTTT. Protein: CASSSNRATNQPQHF. The chain has TRBV6-5 and TRBJ1-5; D is perhaps TRBD1 (6 bases). This CDR3 is 15 amino acids long. Germline assignment: CDR1 MNHEY and CDR2 SVGAGI. The V end lost 4 bases, the J end lost 3 bases, and 13 bases lay between the germline ends.

The CDR3 nucleotides are TGTGCCAGTAGCCCCGGGACACCCCGAGAGACCCAGTACTTC. Translated, it gives CASSPGTPRETQYF. V gene TRBV19 combines with J gene TRBJ2-5; weak D call: TRBD1 (6 bases). CDR1 LNHDA and CDR2 SQIVND come from the germline V gene (reference sequence). The CDR3 runs 14 residues. V lost 6 bases to trimming and J lost 4 bases, with 15 bases between them.

CDR3 sequence (DNA): TGTGCCAGCCTACTAGCGGGAGATAGAACCGGGGAGCTGTTTTTT. This gives the protein CASLLAGDRTGELFF. The V and J genes are TRBV7-9 and TRBJ2-2; 11 nucleotides agree with TRBD2. J lost 5 bases, V lost 8 bases, and 7 bases had no gene match. The CDR3 contains 15 residues. Germline V gene lookup returns CDR1 SEHNR and CDR2 FQNEAQ (reference sequence). The whole variable domain, remainder taken from reference TRBV7-9 and TRBJ2-2, is DTGVSQNPRHKITKRGQNVTFRCDPISEHNRLYWYRQTLGQGPEFLTYFQNEAQLEKSRLLSDRFSAERPKGSFSTLEIQRTEQGDSAMYLCASLLAGDRTGELFFGEGSRLTVL.

V gene TRBV9 combines with J gene TRBJ2-3; no firm D call. V lost 0 bases and J lost 2, with 13 bases in between. The CDR3 extends over 16 amino acids. CDR1 is SGDLS, CDR2 YYNGEE, per germline. The CDR3 region is CASSVDLAGITDTQYF. The CDR3 bases are TGTGCCAGCAGCGTAGACCTCGCCGGTATCACAGATACGCAGTATTTT.

This sequence joins TRBV10-3 and TRBJ2-3, with 9 bases fitting TRBD1. V dropped 4 bases and J dropped 6; count of bases not matched to a gene: 5. Germline V gene lookup returns CDR1 ENHRY and CDR2 SYGVKD. The CDR3 loop spans 14 amino acids. CDR3 amino acids: CAISGGQGSDTQYF. The CDR3 nucleotides are TGTGCCATCAGTGGGGGACAGGGAAGTGATACGCAGTATTTT.

The V and J genes are TRBV5-5 and TRBJ2-5; D uncertain. V shed 2 bases and J shed 3 bases, with 8 bases lying between them. Per germline, CDR1 SGHKS and CDR2 YYEKEE (reference sequence). CDR3 length: 13 residues. CDR3 protein: CASSFGQEETQYF. The CDR3 region has the DNA TGTGCCAGCAGCTTTGGGCAGGAAGAGACCCAGTACTTC.

This chain connects TRBV30 to TRBJ1-5, with D possibly matching TRBD1 (6 bases). Germline CDR1 reads GTSNPN; CDR2 reads SVGIG (reference sequence). V was trimmed by 4 bases and J by 6 bases, leaving 13 bases between them. This CDR3 comprises 13 residues. The CDR3 sequence: CAWTKGELQPQHF. The CDR3 DNA reads TGTGCCTGGACAAAGGGGGAACTTCAGCCCCAGCATTTT. The full variable domain, completed using reference TRBV30 and TRBJ1-5, is SQTIHQWPATLVQPVGSPLSLECTVEGTSNPNLYWYRQAAGRGLQLLFYSVGIGQISSEVPQNLSASRPQDRQFILSSKKLLLSDSGFYLCAWTKGELQPQHFGDGTRLSIL.

This chain joins TRBV19 and TRBJ1-4; D is unresolved. This CDR3 region has 16 residues. V shed 3 bases and J shed 0 bases, with 11 bases lying between them. Germline V lookup: CDR1 LNHDA, CDR2 SQIVND (reference sequence). The CDR3 bases are TGTGCCAGTAGTATTTTAGACTTCTCAACTAATGAAAAACTGTTTTTT. The encoded protein is CASSILDFSTNEKLFF.

The chain carries TRBV19 and TRBJ2-5; 7 bases match TRBD2. Trimming took 1 base from V and 5 from J; bases not matched to a gene: 7. This CDR3 has 15 amino acids. Per the germline V gene, CDR1 is LNHDA and CDR2 is SQIVND (reference sequence). The CDR3, as DNA: TGTGCCAGTAGTATAGTGGGCGGGAGAGGGGAGACCCAGTACTTC. Translating gives CASSIVGGRGETQYF. Using reference TRBV19 and TRBJ2-5 for the parts outside the CDR3, the full variable domain is DGGITQSPKYLFRKEGQNVTLSCEQNLNHDAMYWYRQDPGQGLRLIYYSQIVNDFQKGDIAEGYSVSREKKESFPLTVTSAQKNPTAFYLCASSIVGGRGETQYFGPGTRLLVL.

The J gene is TRBJ2-3, the V gene TRBV30; 11 bases map to TRBD1. J was trimmed by 4 bases and V by 2 bases; bases with no gene match: 5. Per the germline V gene, CDR1 is GTSNPN and CDR2 is SVGIG (reference sequence). The length of the CDR3 is 15 residues. CDR3 nucleotides: TGTGCCTGGAGTCCCGGGACAGGGGGATCAGATACGCAGTATTTT. It encodes CAWSPGTGGSDTQYF.

The chain couples TRBV6-4 to TRBJ2-1; 14 nucleotides line up with TRBD2. This CDR3 contains 15 residues. The V and J ends lost 3 bases and 6 bases, in that order; junction bases with no gene match: 1. CDR1 and CDR2 from the germline V gene are MRHNA and SNTAGT. In DNA, the CDR3 is TGTGCCAGCAGTGAGGGGACTAGCGGGAGCAATGAGCAGTTCTTC. This gives the protein CASSEGTSGSNEQFF.

In regard to this clone: The identical CDR3 is also encoded by other nucleotide sequences in the sample. The J gene is TRBJ1-2, the V gene TRBV6-5; 7 bases fit TRBD1. V dropped 5 bases and J dropped 4; count of bases not matched to a gene: 4. The germline CDR1 and CDR2 sequences are MNHEY and SVGAGI. The CDR3 is 13 residues long. The CDR3 bases are TGTGCCAGCAGTCGGGGACAGATCTATGGCTACACCTTC. This translates into CASSRGQIYGYTF.